What follows are 14 T cell receptor beta chains derived from one specimen sequenced in a study of T-cell reconstitution after alpha-beta-depleted transplantation in children. Unique molecular identifiers were used in preparing the TCRbeta library. One entry per CDR3 protein results from TCRdb running MiXCR on the PCR reads. The sample includes hundreds of thousands of distinct CDR3 sequences, 30% to 35% of them seen just once. Sequencing was performed on PBMCs from the stem cell graft donor, taken from the stem cell graft. These TCRs come from a human donor who donated a stem cell graft to a child with aplastic anemia.

This rearrangement joins TRBV12-3 or TRBV12-4 to TRBJ2-1; TRBD1 aligns across 8 bases. V lost 3 bases, J lost 13 bases, and 5 bases stayed unmatched. The CDR3 is 12 residues long. This CDR3 is CASSFPGTGQFF. In DNA form, the CDR3 reads TGTGCCAGCAGTTTCCCCGGGACAGGTCAGTTCTTC.

The rearrangement uses TRBV29-1 and TRBJ1-2, with 7 positions matching TRBD1. This CDR3 has 14 residues. J was trimmed by 1 base and V by 7 bases; bases with no gene match: 9. CDR1 SQVTM and CDR2 ANQGSEA come from the germline V gene. This CDR3 is CSARTGSLNYGYTF. The DNA of the CDR3 is TGCAGCGCCAGGACAGGAAGTCTTAACTATGGCTACACCTTC.

This chain links TRBV15 with TRBJ2-7; D ambiguous. This CDR3 has 12 amino acids. Germline-derived CDR1 and CDR2 are LNHNV and YYDKDF (reference sequence). Deletions cut 2 bases from V and 5 bases from J, with 7 bases between. CDR3 in amino acids: CATSRSHDEQYV. Written as DNA, the CDR3 is TGTGCCACCAGCAGATCGCACGACGAGCAGTACGTC.

This rearrangement joins TRBV29-1 to TRBJ1-5; D gene ambiguous. The CDR3 extends over 12 amino acids. The V and J ends lost 7 bases and 4 bases respectively, with 11 bases between them. Germline V gene sequence: CDR1 SQVTM, CDR2 ANQGSEA. The CDR3 bases are TGCAGCGCCTCGGACGGGAATCAGCCCCAGCATTTT. Translated: CSASDGNQPQHF.

The rearrangement uses TRBV7-9 and TRBJ2-5; D perhaps matches TRBD1 (6 bases). Trimming pared 3 bases from V and 1 base from J, leaving 12 bases between. There are 15 residues in the CDR3. Looked up from germline, CDR1 is SEHNR and CDR2 is FQNEAQ (reference sequence). The CDR3 here is CASSFSDRTQETQYF. The CDR3 DNA reads as TGTGCCAGCAGCTTTTCTGACAGGACCCAAGAGACCCAGTACTTC.

V and J are TRBV20-1 and TRBJ1-5, with D perhaps matching TRBD1 (5 bases). CDR1 is DFQATT, CDR2 SNEGSKA, per germline (reference sequence). This CDR3 is built from 11 residues. Trimming took off 3 bases at V and 5 bases at J, with 5 bases between the two ends. CDR3 residues: CSARGDQPQHF. As DNA, the CDR3 is TGCAGTGCTAGGGGGGATCAGCCCCAGCATTTT.

This clonotype was picked up a small number of times. The rearrangement links TRBV12-3 or TRBV12-4 to TRBJ1-6; D might be TRBD1 (5 bases). The CDR3 has 14 residues. Trimming stripped 2 bases from V and 9 bases from J, with 11 bases between. The CDR3 here is CASSLMGEGSPLHF. The CDR3 DNA is TGTGCCAGCAGTTTAATGGGGGAGGGTTCACCCCTCCACTTT.

CDR3 sequence (DNA): TGTGCCATCAGTGAGTCCCAGGAGAACACTGAAGCTTTCTTT. This encodes CAISESQENTEAFF. The rearrangement links TRBV10-3 to TRBJ1-1, with D unclear. The CDR3 has 14 amino acids. Per germline, CDR1 ENHRY and CDR2 SYGVKD. Trimming shortened V by 0 bases and J by 1 base, and 6 bases separated the two germline ends.

This chain links TRBV11-2 with TRBJ2-1; TRBD2 matches at 11 bases. The CDR3 loop spans 16 amino acids. Germline assignment: CDR1 SGHAT and CDR2 FQNNGV. V lost 5 bases and J lost 3; bases outside the gene matches: 6. The CDR3: CASSEGLADYYNEQFF. The CDR3 nucleotides read TGTGCCAGCAGCGAGGGACTAGCGGATTACTACAATGAGCAGTTCTTC.

This clonotype was recorded at least ten times. This chain connects TRBV5-5 to TRBJ1-5; D possibly corresponds to TRBD1 (5 bases). Germline V gene lookup returns CDR1 SGHKS and CDR2 YYEKEE (reference sequence). The length of the CDR3 is 14 residues. The germline V and J ends were trimmed by 2 bases and 6 bases, with 12 bases remaining between them. This CDR3 is CASSFPQDGQPQHF. Here the CDR3 DNA reads TGTGCCAGCAGCTTTCCACAGGACGGTCAGCCCCAGCATTTT.

V and J are TRBV27 and TRBJ2-3, with TRBD2 as a possible D gene (6 bases). From germline, CDR1 is MNHEY and CDR2 SMNVEV (reference sequence). V was pared by 3 bases and J by 2 bases, with 12 bases between. The CDR3 totals 15 residues. CDR3 bases: TGTGCCAGCAGTTTTGGACTATTGTTCACAGATACGCAGTATTTT. This sequence encodes CASSFGLLFTDTQYF.

The chain links TRBV29-1 to TRBJ2-7, with 7 bases that match TRBD2. From germline, CDR1 is SQVTM and CDR2 ANQGSEA. This CDR3 has 13 amino acids. J gave up 6 bases and V 5 bases, and 10 bases lay outside the gene matches. CDR3 amino acids: CSVMAGEYGEQYF. As DNA, the CDR3 is TGCAGCGTTATGGCGGGAGAATATGGCGAGCAGTACTTC.

The genes are TRBV18 and TRBJ2-3; no firm D call. V was pared by 3 bases and J by 5 bases, with 6 bases between. Germline-derived CDR1 and CDR2 are KGHSH and LQKENI. This CDR3 contains 12 residues. CDR3 bases: TGTGCCAGCTCACCGATTAGAGATACGCAGTATTTT. Amino acids: CASSPIRDTQYF.

The chain recombines TRBV6-2 or TRBV6-3 with TRBJ2-2; the D call may be TRBD1 or TRBD2 (5 bases each). From germline, CDR1 is MNHEY and CDR2 SVGEGT. Deletions cut 3 bases from V and 5 bases from J, with 13 bases between. CDR3 length: 15 amino acids. The CDR3 sequence is CASSYGTVETGELFF. CDR3 nucleotide sequence: TGTGCCAGCAGTTATGGGACGGTCGAAACCGGGGAGCTGTTTTTT.